The 22 T cell receptor beta chains below were found in one sample sequenced in a study of T-cell memory formation after mild COVID-19. TCRdb re-derived calls from the 5' RACE reads in MiXCR, one entry per CDR3 protein. The sample includes about 430,000 distinct CDR3 sequences, roughly 26% of them seen just once. Sequencing used PBMCs or a T cell subset sorted from them (not recorded which). The source of these receptors is an adult woman who had mild COVID-19 (a few samples of this study predate the infection). Cell type and time point are not known.

This clonotype occurred a few times. The chain joins TRBV18 to TRBJ2-5; D gene ambiguous. The CDR3 covers 13 residues. The germline CDR1 and CDR2 sequences are KGHSH and LQKENI. Trimming cost V 5 bases and J 1 base, with 8 bases left between them. In DNA, the CDR3 is TGTGCCAGCTCAATGGTTCTCCAAGAGACCCAGTACTTC. It specifies CASSMVLQETQYF.

V is TRBV15 and J is TRBJ2-4; D may be TRBD1 or TRBD2 (5 bases each). V shed 5 bases and J shed 7 bases, with 12 bases lying between them. There are 13 residues in the CDR3. Per germline, CDR1 LNHNV and CDR2 YYDKDF (reference sequence). CDR3 DNA: TGTGCCACCAGCTACAACAGGAGGAACATTCAGTACTTC. Translating it yields CATSYNRRNIQYF.

In this sample, this clonotype turned up a few times. The V call is TRBV12-3 or TRBV12-4, the J call TRBJ1-2; no firm D call. V gave up 8 bases and J gave up 0 bases, with 4 bases separating them. This CDR3 contains 11 residues. The DNA of the CDR3 is TGTGCCAGCGGGCCTAACTATGGCTACACCTTC. It is translated as CASGPNYGYTF.

This clonotype has just a few counts. The rearrangement joins TRBV12-3 or TRBV12-4 to TRBJ2-3; D ambiguous. The CDR3 extends over 9 amino acids. V was cut by 8 bases and J by 9 bases, with 6 bases left in between. The CDR3 sequence: CASPGTQYF. The CDR3 coding sequence is TGTGCCAGCCCCGGGACGCAGTATTTT.

This clonotype turned up a few times. This chain joins TRBV7-6 and TRBJ2-3; TRBD2 aligns across 9 bases. With 2 bases clipped from V and 5 bases from J, the junction kept 17 bases outside the gene matches. CDR1 SGHVS and CDR2 FNYEAQ come from the germline V gene. The CDR3 spans 19 residues. This CDR3 is CASSLFVFSGGSRGDTQYF. The CDR3 region has the DNA TGTGCCAGCAGCTTATTTGTTTTTAGCGGGGGATCCAGGGGAGATACGCAGTATTTT.

The chain uses TRBV9 and TRBJ2-7; D is possibly TRBD2 (5 bases). The CDR3 loop spans 15 amino acids. Germline lookup yields CDR1 SGDLS and CDR2 YYNGEE. Trimming took 0 bases from V and 2 from J, leaving 12 bases between them. In DNA, the CDR3 is TGTGCCAGCAGCGTAGCAGCGGTAGAAGCCTACGAGCAGTACTTC. Translated, it gives CASSVAAVEAYEQYF.

V usage is TRBV5-1 and J usage is TRBJ2-1; TRBD2 matches 10 bases. Germline V gene data show CDR1 as SGHRS and CDR2 as YFSETQ. The CDR3 loop spans 15 amino acids. Trimming cost V 1 base and J 5 bases; bases outside gene matches: 3. The CDR3 spells CASSLTSGINNEQFF. CDR3 coding DNA: TGCGCCAGCAGCTTGACTAGCGGGATCAACAATGAGCAGTTCTTC.

This clonotype was recorded a few times. This chain links TRBV3-1 with TRBJ2-2; 9 nucleotides match TRBD1. J gave up 7 bases and V 1 base, and 13 bases lay outside the gene matches. The CDR3 covers 18 residues. Germline loops: CDR1 LGHDT, CDR2 YNNKEL (reference sequence). CDR3 region: CASSQVGRTGVRHGELFF. DNA for the CDR3: TGTGCCAGCAGCCAAGTAGGAAGGACAGGGGTCAGGCACGGGGAGCTGTTTTTT. Filled out from reference TRBV3-1 and TRBJ2-2, the complete variable domain reads DTAVSQTPKYLVTQMGNDKSIKCEQNLGHDTMYWYKQDSKKFLKIMFSYNNKELIINETVPNRFSPKSPDKAHLNLHINSLELGDSAVYFCASSQVGRTGVRHGELFFGEGSRLTVL.

V gene TRBV5-5 combines with J gene TRBJ2-1; tentative D call: TRBD2 (6 bases). V lost 4 bases and J lost 4, with 15 bases in between. The CDR3 spans 15 residues. Germline V lookup: CDR1 SGHKS, CDR2 YYEKEE (reference sequence). The CDR3, as DNA: TGTGCCAGCAGCACGCGGGACTTGGGGTACAATGAGCAGTTCTTC. Its protein product is CASSTRDLGYNEQFF.

This clonotype was picked up a small number of times. V usage is TRBV7-9 and J usage is TRBJ2-3; unclear D gene. The germline gives CDR1 SEHNR, CDR2 FQNEAQ (reference sequence). CDR3 length equals 16 residues. V lost 1 base and J lost 1, with 12 bases in between. CDR3 sequence (DNA): TGTGCCAGCAGCTTAGACCTTCTAAGGGGCACAGATACGCAGTATTTT. Its protein is CASSLDLLRGTDTQYF. Looking up the rest from reference TRBV7-9 and TRBJ2-3 gives the full variable domain: DTGVSQNPRHKITKRGQNVTFRCDPISEHNRLYWYRQTLGQGPEFLTYFQNEAQLEKSRLLSDRFSAERPKGSFSTLEIQRTEQGDSAMYLCASSLDLLRGTDTQYFGPGTRLTVL.

This chain connects TRBV20-1 to TRBJ2-3; either TRBD1 or TRBD2 may supply D (5 bases each). Looked up from germline, CDR1 is DFQATT and CDR2 is SNEGSKA (reference sequence). V was trimmed by 1 base and J by 4 bases, leaving 12 bases between them. CDR3 length: 14 amino acids. The CDR3: CSARAGAHSDTQYF. The CDR3 DNA is TGCAGTGCTAGAGCCGGGGCCCACTCAGATACGCAGTATTTT.

This chain uses TRBV5-1 with TRBJ2-1; perhaps D is TRBD1 or TRBD2 (5 bases each). The CDR3 sequence is 15 residues long. V was shortened by 0 bases and J by 6 bases, with 13 bases between the two germline ends. Germline CDR1 SGHRS, CDR2 YFSETQ. CDR3 nucleotides: TGCGCCAGCAGCTTGGAGGGTCGTGGGGGCAATGAGCAGTTCTTC. This translates into CASSLEGRGGNEQFF.

This clonotype has just a few counts. J is TRBJ2-5 and V is TRBV7-2; D possibly matches TRBD1 or TRBD2 (5 bases each). The germline V gene encodes CDR1 SGHTA and CDR2 FQGNSA. The ends were cut back, 4 bases at V and 1 base at J, with 13 bases in the middle. This CDR3 spans 15 amino acids. The CDR3: CASSSWGTAQETQYF. CDR3 in DNA: TGTGCCAGCAGCTCCTGGGGGACGGCCCAAGAGACCCAGTACTTC.

V usage is TRBV7-9 and J usage is TRBJ2-1; 9 positions agree with TRBD1. This CDR3 comprises 15 residues. V was clipped by 4 bases and J by 9 bases; unmatched bases: 10. Germline V gives CDR1 SEHNR, CDR2 FQNEAQ (reference sequence). The CDR3, as DNA: TGTGCCAGCAGCTCACCGGGACAGGGACTCGGTGAGCAGTTCTTC. It is translated as CASSSPGQGLGEQFF.

This clonotype was detected many times. This chain uses TRBV20-1 with TRBJ2-1; 12 bases fit TRBD1. Trimming took 3 bases from V and 10 from J; bases not matched to a gene: 16. This CDR3 contains 17 residues. Germline V gene data show CDR1 as DFQATT and CDR2 as SNEGSKA (reference sequence). In DNA form, the CDR3 reads TGCAGTGCTAGGGGCCCCACAGGGGGGACAGGGGGCAGGGAGCAGTTCTTC. Translated, it gives CSARGPTGGTGGREQFF.

This clonotype was seen a handful of times. The chain carries TRBV9 and TRBJ2-2; tentative D call: TRBD2 (6 bases). CDR1 and CDR2 from the germline V gene are SGDLS and YYNGEE. Trimming shortened V by 3 bases and J by 3 bases, and 9 bases separated the two germline ends. This CDR3 is 14 amino acids long. DNA for the CDR3: TGTGCCAGCAGCGGGAGGGCCGACACCGGGGAGCTGTTTTTT. Protein: CASSGRADTGELFF.

This clonotype was detected a few times. The rearrangement joins TRBV3-1 to TRBJ1-2; 9 bases align to TRBD1. The length of the CDR3 is 17 residues. J lost 2 bases, V lost 6 bases, and 13 bases had no gene match. CDR1 is LGHDT and CDR2 is YNNKEL in the germline V gene (reference sequence). CDR3 sequence (DNA): TGTGCCAGCAGGACAGGACAGGGGTCCTACTCCAACTATGGCTACACCTTC. This codes for CASRTGQGSYSNYGYTF. Drawing the rest from reference TRBV3-1 and TRBJ1-2, the complete variable domain is DTAVSQTPKYLVTQMGNDKSIKCEQNLGHDTMYWYKQDSKKFLKIMFSYNNKELIINETVPNRFSPKSPDKAHLNLHINSLELGDSAVYFCASRTGQGSYSNYGYTFGSGTRLTVV.

This clonotype has only a few counts. V and J are TRBV7-2 and TRBJ1-5; 7 positions agree with TRBD1. The CDR3 runs to 14 residues. Per germline, CDR1 SGHTA and CDR2 FQGNSA. V lost 3 bases and J lost 9; bases outside the gene matches: 8. CDR3 nucleotide sequence: TGTGCCAGCAGCTTCGACAGGGCTGGGGGGCCCCAGCATTTT. This translates into CASSFDRAGGPQHF.

V and J are TRBV6-5 and TRBJ1-1; D remains ambiguous. CDR3 length: 13 residues. Germline V gives CDR1 MNHEY, CDR2 SVGAGI. Trimming removed 2 bases from V and 0 bases from J, with 4 bases in between. The CDR3 nucleotides read TGTGCCAGCAGTTACGAGGTGAACACTGAAGCTTTCTTT. As protein: CASSYEVNTEAFF.

This clonotype has only a few counts. This rearrangement joins TRBV7-9 to TRBJ2-3; D gene ambiguous. Germline lookup yields CDR1 SEHNR and CDR2 FQNEAQ (reference sequence). This CDR3 comprises 14 residues. V gave up 5 bases and J gave up 1 base, with 10 bases separating them. CDR3 amino acids: CASSTGHGTDTQYF. CDR3 DNA sequence: TGTGCCAGCAGCACCGGGCACGGCACAGATACGCAGTATTTT.

A word on this clonotype: A read error may produce the germline difference seen at one junction end. The rearrangement uses TRBV4-2 and TRBJ1-1; tentative D call: TRBD1 (5 bases). The V gene's germline CDR1 is LGHNA and CDR2 YNFKEQ. The CDR3 totals 12 residues. DNA of the CDR3: TGTGCCAGCAGCCCCCCGGGGCAGAAGCTTCGGTTT. The encoded protein is CASSPPGQKLRF.

This clonotype was found a few times. The rearrangement links TRBV6-2 or TRBV6-3 to TRBJ1-5; D is uncertain. The germline gives CDR1 MNHEY, CDR2 SVGEGT. This CDR3 is 13 amino acids long. Between the trimmed V and J ends, which lost 2 bases and 4 bases, there was a span of 6 bases. In nucleotides, the CDR3 is TGTGCCAGCAGTTACAGCGAGAATCAGCCCCAGCATTTT. Translation gives CASSYSENQPQHF.